The rows below give T cell receptor beta chains drawn from one sample of a study of shared clonotypes between healthy human individuals. Using immunoSEQ multiplex PCR, the repertoire was profiled, and TCRdb retains in-frame clones only, with some absent. The data show about 2 million clones, around 96% seen once. The specimen was naive CD8+ T cells sorted from blood. The receptors stem from a man aged 18 to 30 in good health. Both conserved end residues are part of each CDR3. D genes are given only for firm matches. Expanded clones get a size class; other rows say once, few or many, or leave the size out.

D gene: NA; V gene: TRBV6-5; J gene: TRBJ2-7; clone size: NA; CDR3 DNA: TGTGCCAGCAGTTACTCGGGCAGGGGAAGCGAGCAGTACTTC; CDR3 protein: CASSYSGRGSEQYF
D gene: NA; V gene: TRBV7-9; J gene: TRBJ2-1; clone size: NA; CDR3 DNA: TGTGCCAGCAGCCTGGGTGCTAATGAGCAGTTCTTC; CDR3 protein: CASSLGANEQFF
D gene: TRBD2; V gene: TRBV14; J gene: TRBJ2-1; clone size: NA; CDR3 DNA: TGTGCCAGCAGCCCCTTGACTAGCGGGAGTTCCTATGAGCAGTTCTTC; CDR3 protein: CASSPLTSGSSYEQFF
D gene: NA; V gene: TRBV11-2; J gene: TRBJ2-1; clone size: NA; CDR3 DNA: TGTGCCAGCAGTACGACAGTGAGCTCCTACAATGAGCAGTTCTTC; CDR3 protein: CASSTTVSSYNEQFF
D gene: NA; V gene: TRBV6-5; J gene: TRBJ2-1; clone size: NA; CDR3 DNA: TGTGCCAGCAGTGTGTACAATGAGCAGTTCTTC; CDR3 protein: CASSVYNEQFF
D gene: NA; V gene: TRBV6-1; J gene: TRBJ2-1; clone size: NA; CDR3 DNA: TGTGCCAGCTATTCACTGATCAATGAGCAGTTCTTC; CDR3 protein: CASYSLINEQFF
D gene: TRBD2; V gene: TRBV10-1; J gene: TRBJ2-2; clone size: NA; CDR3 DNA: TGCGCCAGCACTCCGGGACTAGCGGGGGGCCTTAACACCGGGGAGCTGTTTTTT; CDR3 protein: CASTPGLAGGLNTGELFF
D gene: NA; V gene: TRBV5-6; J gene: TRBJ2-1; clone size: few; CDR3 DNA: TGTGCCAGCAGCTTGGTTTCTGAGCAGTTCTTC; CDR3 protein: CASSLVSEQFF
D gene: TRBD1; V gene: TRBV2; J gene: TRBJ2-5; clone size: NA; CDR3 DNA: TGTGCCAGCAGTATCGGACAGGGGGTAGAGACCCAGTACTTC; CDR3 protein: CASSIGQGVETQYF
D gene: TRBD1; V gene: TRBV19; J gene: TRBJ2-1; clone size: NA; CDR3 DNA: TGTGCCAGTAGAGGACAGGGCTACAATGAGCAGTTCTTC; CDR3 protein: CASRGQGYNEQFF
D gene: NA; V gene: TRBV5-6; J gene: TRBJ1-2; clone size: NA; CDR3 DNA: TGTGCCAGCAGCTTCGGGACGCCGAATGGCTACACCTTC; CDR3 protein: CASSFGTPNGYTF
D gene: NA; V gene: TRBV18; J gene: TRBJ1-4; clone size: NA; CDR3 DNA: TGTGCCAGCTCAGATAAGAAAGCAACTAATGAAAAACTGTTTTTT; CDR3 protein: CASSDKKATNEKLFF
D gene: TRBD1; V gene: TRBV13; J gene: TRBJ1-1; clone size: NA; CDR3 DNA: TGTGCCAGCAGCTTAGGGGAAACAGGGGACACTGAAGCTTTCTTT; CDR3 protein: CASSLGETGDTEAFF
D gene: NA; V gene: TRBV4-3; J gene: TRBJ2-3; clone size: NA; CDR3 DNA: TGCGCCAGCAGCCTCCCCCGACGACAAGGAAGGGGAGATACGCAGTATTTT; CDR3 protein: CASSLPRRQGRGDTQYF
D gene: NA; V gene: TRBV6-1; J gene: TRBJ1-4; clone size: NA; CDR3 DNA: TGTGCCCCCCGGGGACGGTGGGATGAAAAACTGTTTTTT; CDR3 protein: CAPRGRWDEKLFF
D gene: TRBD1; V gene: TRBV4-3; J gene: TRBJ1-1; clone size: NA; CDR3 DNA: TGCGCCAGCAGCCCGTACAGGGGAAAAGATACTGAAGCTTTCTTT; CDR3 protein: CASSPYRGKDTEAFF